This entry lists 25 T cell receptor beta chains sequenced from one sample in a study of graft-versus-host responses after intestinal transplantation. Assay used: immunoSEQ multiplex PCR; TCRdb lists only in-frame clones, some missing. The sample carries around 110,000 clones, about nine tenths recorded once. Their antigens remain unidentified. The sample in question was unstimulated CD4+ T cells sorted from spleen or lymph node cells, obtained before intestinal transplant. The receptors originated from a human donor who received an intestinal transplant.

This rearrangement joins TRBV19 to TRBJ1-4; TRBD1 is a possible D gene (5 bases). CDR1 LNHDA and CDR2 SQIVND come from the germline V gene (reference sequence). The CDR3 extends over 15 amino acids. Trimming took off 5 bases at V and 0 bases at J, with 10 bases between the two ends. The CDR3 loop reads CASSEQVTTNEKLFF. The CDR3 bases are TGTGCCAGTAGTGAACAGGTTACAACTAATGAAAAACTGTTTTTT.

The chain links TRBV6-5 to TRBJ1-2; 8 positions match TRBD1. The CDR3 covers 15 residues. Germline CDR1 MNHEY, CDR2 SVGAGI. Losses at the gene ends were 5 bases for V and 4 bases for J; bases not matched to a gene: 9. The CDR3 coding sequence is TGTGCCAGCAGTCCCGACAGGGGTTTTCCCTATGGCTACACCTTC. Protein sequence: CASSPDRGFPYGYTF.

V usage is TRBV30 and J usage is TRBJ1-4, with D possibly being TRBD1 (5 bases). Germline CDR1 reads GTSNPN; CDR2 reads SVGIG (reference sequence). The V and J ends lost 0 bases and 4 bases respectively, with 18 bases between them. The CDR3 extends over 17 amino acids. CDR3: CAWSVRDRGLINEKLFF. CDR3 coding DNA: TGTGCCTGGAGTGTACGGGATAGGGGACTTATTAATGAAAAACTGTTTTTT.

The chain couples TRBV7-9 to TRBJ2-5, with D possibly TRBD2 on 6 matching bases. The CDR3 runs to 13 residues. Trimming removed 3 bases at V and 4 bases at J, with 9 bases between. Germline values: CDR1 SEHNR, CDR2 FQNEAQ (reference sequence). The CDR3 coding sequence is TGTGCCAGCAGCTTTGGAGGGCTAGAGACCCAGTACTTC. Translating gives CASSFGGLETQYF.

The rearrangement joins TRBV2 to TRBJ2-2; possibly TRBD2 for D (6 bases). From germline, CDR1 is SNHLY and CDR2 FYNNEI. The V end was cut by 2 bases, the J end by 1 base, with 11 bases between. The CDR3 covers 16 residues. The CDR3 coding sequence is TGTGCCAGCAGTGAACGGGCTAGCGTGAACACCGGGGAGCTGTTTTTT. Residues: CASSERASVNTGELFF.

The DNA for the CDR3 is TGTGCCAGCAGCTCTTGGACTAGCGGGAGAACAGATACGCAGTATTTT. Encoded protein: CASSSWTSGRTDTQYF. J is TRBJ2-3 and V is TRBV7-6; the match to TRBD2 covers 13 bases. Germline-derived CDR1 and CDR2 are SGHVS and FNYEAQ. Germline trimming cut 4 bases from V and 3 bases from J; bases unmatched to any gene: 4. The CDR3 consists of 16 residues.

The chain uses TRBV4-2 and TRBJ1-1; no definite D call. The V and J ends lost 0 bases and 6 bases respectively, with 8 bases between them. Germline lookup yields CDR1 LGHNA and CDR2 YNFKEQ. The CDR3 consists of 13 residues. The CDR3 bases are TGTGCCAGCAGCCAAGAGGGCGGGGCTGAAGCTTTCTTT. Translated: CASSQEGGAEAFF.

This clone was seen once. This chain links TRBV4-1 with TRBJ1-1; D is unclear. Trimming shortened V by 6 bases and J by 5 bases, and 19 bases separated the two germline ends. Germline loops: CDR1 MGHRA, CDR2 YSYEKL. CDR3 length equals 15 residues. The CDR3 sequence is CASSFGLGMGTEAFF. CDR3 coding DNA: TGCGCCAGCAGTTTTGGACTGGGGATGGGGACTGAAGCTTTCTTT.

This CDR3 is CASSQDPGQGNNEQFF. CDR3 in DNA: TGCGCCAGCAGCCAAGACCCTGGACAGGGAAACAATGAGCAGTTCTTC. V usage is TRBV4-1 and J usage is TRBJ2-1; 8 bases match TRBD1. Looked up from germline, CDR1 is MGHRA and CDR2 is YSYEKL. The CDR3 runs 16 residues. Germline trimming cut 0 bases from V and 5 bases from J; bases unmatched to any gene: 6.

In DNA form, the CDR3 reads TGTGCCTGGAGTCACCGCGGACTAGCGAGACCCTACGAGCAGTACTTC. Translated, it gives CAWSHRGLARPYEQYF. The chain is built from TRBV30 and TRBJ2-7; 9 nucleotides agree with TRBD2. The CDR3 spans 16 residues. Looked up from germline, CDR1 is GTSNPN and CDR2 is SVGIG (reference sequence). After removal of 2 bases from V and 2 bases from J, the junction contained 10 bases not matched to a gene.

The chain couples TRBV15 to TRBJ2-1; TRBD2 is a possible D gene (7 bases). The CDR3 loop spans 17 amino acids. Germline assignment: CDR1 LNHNV and CDR2 YYDKDF (reference sequence). Trimming cost V 2 bases and J 6 bases, with 20 bases left between them. The DNA of the CDR3 is TGTGCCACCAGCAGACCCGAGGGGGGGGGCAGGTCCAATGAGCAGTTCTTC. Protein product: CATSRPEGGGRSNEQFF.

The J gene is TRBJ1-1, the V gene TRBV6-5; 7 bases are shared with TRBD1. Germline CDR1 is MNHEY and CDR2 is SVGAGI. V gave up 2 bases and J gave up 5 bases; unmatched junction bases: 5. The length of the CDR3 is 14 residues. CDR3 protein: CASSYRQGWTEAFF. As DNA, the CDR3 is TGTGCCAGCAGTTACCGACAGGGCTGGACTGAAGCTTTCTTT.

The genes are TRBV7-2 and TRBJ2-1, with D tentatively TRBD1 (5 bases). The V gene lost 4 bases and the J gene lost 5 bases, with 12 bases spanning the gap. The CDR3 totals 14 residues. The germline CDR1 and CDR2 sequences are SGHTA and FQGNSA. CDR3 protein: CASSSRRGDNEQFF. The CDR3 region has the DNA TGTGCCAGCAGCTCTAGAAGGGGTGACAATGAGCAGTTCTTC.

The rearrangement links TRBV29-1 to TRBJ1-4; D is ambiguous. Germline loops: CDR1 SQVTM, CDR2 ANQGSEA. Deletions cut 5 bases from V and 0 bases from J, with 7 bases between. This CDR3 is 13 amino acids long. CDR3 bases: TGCAGCGTTAGGAGTGCAACTAATGAAAAACTGTTTTTT. Its translation is CSVRSATNEKLFF.

This clone was observed a few times. This chain links TRBV16 with TRBJ1-2, with D possibly matching TRBD1 (6 bases). From germline, CDR1 is KGHSY and CDR2 FQNENV. V lost 0 bases, J lost 0 bases, and 8 bases lay in between. The CDR3 is 15 amino acids. The CDR3 DNA reads as TGTGCCAGCAGCCAATCGAGGACAGCTAACTATGGCTACACCTTC. Its protein product is CASSQSRTANYGYTF.

The chain recombines TRBV5-1 with TRBJ2-2; 8 bases are shared with TRBD1. Losses at the gene ends were 2 bases for V and 3 bases for J; bases not matched to a gene: 6. The CDR3 has 16 amino acids. Per germline, CDR1 SGHRS and CDR2 YFSETQ. CDR3 amino acids: CASSFRTGRDTGELFF. The CDR3 DNA reads as TGCGCCAGCAGCTTCCGGACAGGGAGAGACACCGGGGAGCTGTTTTTT.

This clone was seen just once. V is TRBV19 and J is TRBJ1-4, with 11 positions matching TRBD1. CDR1 is LNHDA and CDR2 is SQIVND in the germline V gene (reference sequence). J was trimmed by 8 bases and V by 6 bases; bases with no gene match: 8. The CDR3 runs 15 residues. CDR3 coding DNA: TGTGCCAGTAGGACACCGGGACAGGGGGGCGAAAAACTGTTTTTT. Its protein is CASRTPGQGGEKLFF.

The V and J genes are TRBV28 and TRBJ2-3; the D gene is possibly TRBD2 (6 bases). This CDR3 is built from 18 residues. V was trimmed by 0 bases and J by 8 bases, leaving 24 bases between them. The germline gives CDR1 MDHEN, CDR2 SYDVKM. DNA for the CDR3: TGTGCCAGCAGTTTATGGGGGGGTGCGGAGGCGGGTTTAGGTACGCAGTATTTT. It encodes CASSLWGGAEAGLGTQYF.

This chain joins TRBV10-3 and TRBJ2-5; tentative D call: TRBD1 (6 bases). Trimming cost V 3 bases and J 4 bases, with 9 bases left between them. The V gene's germline CDR1 is ENHRY and CDR2 SYGVKD. This CDR3 has 13 residues. CDR3 nucleotide sequence: TGTGCCATCAGTGACCACAGGGTAGAGACCCAGTACTTC. Its translation: CAISDHRVETQYF.

The chain uses TRBV5-8 and TRBJ1-6, with TRBD1 identical over 10 bases. Germline CDR1 and CDR2: SGHTS and YDEGEE. V trimming: 4 bases; J trimming: 7 bases; junction bases outside the gene matches: 5. This CDR3 has 15 amino acids. The CDR3 loop reads CASSVPGQGNSPLHF. The CDR3 region has the DNA TGTGCCAGCAGCGTCCCGGGACAGGGGAATTCACCCCTCCACTTT.

The gene calls are TRBV19 and TRBJ1-1, with a tentative D call TRBD1 (6 bases). This CDR3 has 15 amino acids. V lost 0 bases and J lost 4, with 12 bases in between. Per germline, CDR1 LNHDA and CDR2 SQIVND (reference sequence). The CDR3 spells CASSIDQGPGTEAFF. The CDR3 DNA reads TGTGCCAGTAGTATAGATCAGGGGCCAGGCACTGAAGCTTTCTTT. Combining the CDR3 with reference TRBV19 and TRBJ1-1 gives the whole variable domain DGGITQSPKYLFRKEGQNVTLSCEQNLNHDAMYWYRQDPGQGLRLIYYSQIVNDFQKGDIAEGYSVSREKKESFPLTVTSAQKNPTAFYLCASSIDQGPGTEAFFGQGTRLTVV.

The chain uses TRBV27 and TRBJ2-7, with 11 bases that match TRBD1. CDR3 length equals 15 residues. V gave up 5 bases and J gave up 4 bases; unmatched junction bases: 7. Germline V gene lookup returns CDR1 MNHEY and CDR2 SMNVEV (reference sequence). This chain's CDR3 is CASSVRGDRGYEQYF. The DNA for the CDR3 is TGTGCCAGCAGTGTCAGAGGGGACAGGGGGTACGAGCAGTACTTC.

V gene TRBV7-2 combines with J gene TRBJ2-3; the match to TRBD1 covers 7 bases. CDR1 SGHTA and CDR2 FQGNSA come from the germline V gene. J lost 3 bases, V lost 2 bases, and 5 bases had no gene match. CDR3 length: 15 amino acids. DNA for the CDR3: TGTGCCAGCAGCTTAACGGTCAGGGGGACAGATACGCAGTATTTT. Translated: CASSLTVRGTDTQYF.

This clone appeared once. J is TRBJ1-1 and V is TRBV30; D is unresolved. CDR1 and CDR2 from the germline V gene are GTSNPN and SVGIG (reference sequence). The ends were cut back, 6 bases at V and 4 bases at J, with 9 bases in the middle. The CDR3 loop spans 11 amino acids. CDR3: CACLSRTEAFF. The DNA of the CDR3 is TGTGCCTGTTTGTCGCGCACTGAAGCTTTCTTT.

V gene TRBV11-2 combines with J gene TRBJ1-1; D uncertain. Germline-derived CDR1 and CDR2 are SGHAT and FQNNGV. This CDR3 is 16 amino acids long. V lost 1 base, J lost 0 bases, and 12 bases lay in between. The CDR3 nucleotides read TGTGCCAGCAGCTTAGTAACCCCAGCGGTGAACACTGAAGCTTTCTTT. The encoded protein is CASSLVTPAVNTEAFF.